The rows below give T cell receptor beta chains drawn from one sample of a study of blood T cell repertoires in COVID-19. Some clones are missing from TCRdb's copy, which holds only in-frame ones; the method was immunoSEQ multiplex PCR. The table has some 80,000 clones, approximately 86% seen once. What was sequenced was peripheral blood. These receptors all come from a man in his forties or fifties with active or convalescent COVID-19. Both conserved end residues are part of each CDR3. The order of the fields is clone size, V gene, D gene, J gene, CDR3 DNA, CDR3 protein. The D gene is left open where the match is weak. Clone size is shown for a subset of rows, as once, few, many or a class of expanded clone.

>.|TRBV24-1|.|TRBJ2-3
TGTGCCACCAGTATAAGCGGTACCACAGATACGCAGTATTTT
CATSISGTTDTQYF
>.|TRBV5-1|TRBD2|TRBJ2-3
TGCGCCAGCAGCTTGGTAGGTAGCGGGAGATCACCTACAGATACGCAGTATTTT
CASSLVGSGRSPTDTQYF
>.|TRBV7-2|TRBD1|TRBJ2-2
TGTGCCAGCAGCCAACAGGGGGCTTCGAACACCGGGGAGCTGTTTTTT
CASSQQGASNTGELFF
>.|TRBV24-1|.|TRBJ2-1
TGTGCCACCAGTGAACTCCGGGACAATGAGCAGTTCTTC
CATSELRDNEQFF
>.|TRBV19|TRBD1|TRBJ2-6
TGTGCCACCTTGCGACCGGGACAGGGGTCTGGGGCCAACGTCCTGACTTTC
CATLRPGQGSGANVLTF
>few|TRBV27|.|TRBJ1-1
TGTGCCAGCAGTTTAGTGGGCGACACTGAAGCTTTCTTT
CASSLVGDTEAFF
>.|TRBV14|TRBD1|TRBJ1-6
TGTGCCAGCAGCTTTACAGGGGGGAATTCACCCCTCCACTTT
CASSFTGGNSPLHF
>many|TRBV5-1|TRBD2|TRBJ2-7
TGCGCCAGCAGCCCTGGACTAGCGGGGGGTACCTACGAGCAGTACTTC
CASSPGLAGGTYEQYF
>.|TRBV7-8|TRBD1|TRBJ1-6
TGTGCCAGCAGCTTAGGGACAGGGAGTTCACCCCTCCACTTT
CASSLGTGSSPLHF
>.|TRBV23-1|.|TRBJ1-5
TGCGCCAGCAGTCAATCTGGGTTGCGAGAGGGGCCCCAGCATTTT
CASSQSGLREGPQHF
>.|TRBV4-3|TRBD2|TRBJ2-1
TGCGCCAGCAGCCAAAGCGGGGTAGGATACAATGAGCAGTTCTTC
CASSQSGVGYNEQFF
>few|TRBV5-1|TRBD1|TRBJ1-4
TGCGCCAGCAGCTTGGATGGGACAGAGACTGAAAAACTGTTTTTT
CASSLDGTETEKLFF
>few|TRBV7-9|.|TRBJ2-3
TGTGCCAGCAGCTTAACTGAAACTAGCACAGATACGCAGTATTTT
CASSLTETSTDTQYF
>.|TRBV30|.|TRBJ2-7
TGTGCCTGGAGTGGGCCTTACGAGCAGTACTTC
CAWSGPYEQYF
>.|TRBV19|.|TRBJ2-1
TGTGCCAGTAGTATCGCAGGGATCAATGAGCAGTTCTTC
CASSIAGINEQFF
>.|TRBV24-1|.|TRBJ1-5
TGTGCCACCAGTGACAACGACTGGGGCAATCAGCCCCAGCATTTT
CATSDNDWGNQPQHF
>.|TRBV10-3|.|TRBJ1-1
TGTGCCATCAGTGAGCTCTCGAACACTGAAGCTTTCTTT
CAISELSNTEAFF
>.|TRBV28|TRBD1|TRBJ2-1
TGTGCCAGCTCTCAAGGACAGGGATACAATGAGCAGTTCTTC
CASSQGQGYNEQFF
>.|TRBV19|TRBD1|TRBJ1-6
TGTGCCAGTAGTATGGATCGGGACAGTAATTCACCCCTCCACTTT
CASSMDRDSNSPLHF
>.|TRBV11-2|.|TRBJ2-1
TGTGCCAGCAGCTTCGTAGCCTCCTACAATGAGCAGTTCTTC
CASSFVASYNEQFF
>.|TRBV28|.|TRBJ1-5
TGTGCCAGCATCACAGACAGGTCGGCAGCTCAGCCCCAGCATTTT
CASITDRSAAQPQHF
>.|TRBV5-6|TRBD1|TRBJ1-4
TGTGCCAGCAGCCGACAGGGGATTAATGAAAAACTGTTTTTT
CASSRQGINEKLFF
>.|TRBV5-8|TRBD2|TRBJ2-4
TGTGCCAGCAGCTTGGTTTCGCGGGGGGCCCATCAGTACTTC
CASSLVSRGAHQYF
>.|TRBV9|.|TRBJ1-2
TGTGCCAGCAGCGTAGCTTTTGGGCAGGGTGGCTATGGCTACACCTTC
CASSVAFGQGGYGYTF
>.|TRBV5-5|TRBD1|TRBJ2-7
TGTGCCAGCAGCTTGGCCCAGGGACAGGGGCTATCCTACGAGCAGTACTTC
CASSLAQGQGLSYEQYF
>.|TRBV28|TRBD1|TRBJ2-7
TGTGCCAGCAGTACAGGGGACTACGAGCAGTACTTC
CASSTGDYEQYF
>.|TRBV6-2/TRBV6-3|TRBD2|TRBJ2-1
TGTGCCAGCACCCCTCGGGGGAGGGTGGGAGTGGTGAATGAGCAGTTCTTC
CASTPRGRVGVVNEQFF
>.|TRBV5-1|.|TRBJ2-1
TGCGCCAGCAGCCCGGGGGTAGCAGACAATGAGCAGTTCTTC
CASSPGVADNEQFF
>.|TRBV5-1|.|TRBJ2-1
TGCGCCAGCAAACAGCCGGAAAGCTCCTACAATGAGCAGTTCTTC
CASKQPESSYNEQFF
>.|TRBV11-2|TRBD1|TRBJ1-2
TGTGCCAGCAGACCCACCGGACAGGGATATCCTTTGGGCTACACCTTC
CASRPTGQGYPLGYTF
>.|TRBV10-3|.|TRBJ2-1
TGTGCCACAGAGGGGAACAGGGCCAATGAGCAGTTCTTC
CATEGNRANEQFF
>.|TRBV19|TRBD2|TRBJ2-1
TGTGCCAGTAGTATGTTCCTAGCGGGGGGAAATGAGCAGTTCTTC
CASSMFLAGGNEQFF
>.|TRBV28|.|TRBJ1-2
TGTGCCAGCAGTTGGTGGGGAGGGGGCTACACCTTC
CASSWWGGGYTF
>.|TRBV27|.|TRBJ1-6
TGTGCCAGCAGTTTGAAACAAATTAATTCACCCCTCCACTTT
CASSLKQINSPLHF
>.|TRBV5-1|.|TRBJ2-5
TGCGCCAGCAGCTTTCAGTCCCGAGAGACCCAGTACTTC
CASSFQSRETQYF
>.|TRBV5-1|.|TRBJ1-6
TGCGCCAGCAGGGGGACAAATAATTCACCCCTCCACTTT
CASRGTNNSPLHF
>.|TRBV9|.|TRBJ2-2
TGTGCCAGCAGCGTAGGACAAGCCGTGAACACCGGGGAGCTGTTTTTT
CASSVGQAVNTGELFF
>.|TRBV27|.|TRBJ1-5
TGTGCCAGCAGTTTATCAGGGGGCAATCAGCCCCAGCATTTT
CASSLSGGNQPQHF
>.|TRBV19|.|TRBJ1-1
TGTGCCAGTAGGCGGACGGTGGGGGGTGGCGCTGAAGCTTTCTTT
CASRRTVGGGAEAFF
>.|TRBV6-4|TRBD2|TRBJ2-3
TGTGCCAGCAGTTCTAGCGGGGGTGCAGATACGCAGTATTTT
CASSSSGGADTQYF
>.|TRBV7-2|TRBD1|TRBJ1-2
TGTGCCAGCAGCTTAGATCCAGGGGGCTATGGCTACACCTTC
CASSLDPGGYGYTF
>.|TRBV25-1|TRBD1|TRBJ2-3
TGTGCCAGCAGTGAAACCGGGACAGGCAGCAGGTGGGCAGATACGCAGTATTTT
CASSETGTGSRWADTQYF
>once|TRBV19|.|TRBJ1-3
TGTGCCAGTGAGACGGCGGTTCGCTCTGGAAACACCATATATTTT
CASETAVRSGNTIYF
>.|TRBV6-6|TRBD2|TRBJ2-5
TGTGCCAGCAGACAAAGAGCGGGACTCCTAAAAGAGACCCAGTACTTC
CASRQRAGLLKETQYF
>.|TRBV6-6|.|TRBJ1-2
TGTGCCAGCAGTTACGATCGGGGGACTAACTATGGCTACACCTTC
CASSYDRGTNYGYTF
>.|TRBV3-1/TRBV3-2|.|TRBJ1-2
TGTGCCAGCAGCGTCGGACATATCACTAACTATGGCTACACCTTC
CASSVGHITNYGYTF
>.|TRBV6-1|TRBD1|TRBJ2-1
TGTGCCAGCAGTGAAGCGGGACAGCACAATGAGCAGTTCTTC
CASSEAGQHNEQFF
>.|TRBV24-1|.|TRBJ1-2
TGTGCCACCAGTGATACAGGGATTCATAACTATGGCTACACCTTC
CATSDTGIHNYGYTF
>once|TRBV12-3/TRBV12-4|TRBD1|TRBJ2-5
TGTGCCAGCAGTTACAGGGGACAAGAGACCCAGTACTTC
CASSYRGQETQYF
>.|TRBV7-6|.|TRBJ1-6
TGTGCCAGCAGCTTAGAGGTGGGGGCGAACTATAATTCACCCCTCCACTTT
CASSLEVGANYNSPLHF
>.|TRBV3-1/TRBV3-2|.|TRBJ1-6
TGTGCCAGCAGCCCCGGGGGGAATTCACCCCTCCACTTT
CASSPGGNSPLHF
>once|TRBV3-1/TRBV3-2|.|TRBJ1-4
TGTGCCAGCAGCCAAGATCACGTGAGGGGGGAAAAACTGTTTTTT
CASSQDHVRGEKLFF
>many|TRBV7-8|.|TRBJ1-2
TGTGCCAGCAGCTTTTACAGGAACTATGGCTACACCTTC
CASSFYRNYGYTF
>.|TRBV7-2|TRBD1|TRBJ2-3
TGTGCCAGCAGCGCTTGGACAGGGCGGGCGGATACGCAGTATTTT
CASSAWTGRADTQYF
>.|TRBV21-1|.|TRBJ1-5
TGTGCCAGCAGCAAACCAGGATATAGCAATCAGCCCCAGCATTTT
CASSKPGYSNQPQHF
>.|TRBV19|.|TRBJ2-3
TGTGCCAGTAGTTCCACTTATACCCCTAGAGATACGCAGTATTTT
CASSSTYTPRDTQYF
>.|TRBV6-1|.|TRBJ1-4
TGTGCCAGCAGTGAACTCAGGGCGCGTGAAAAACTGTTTTTT
CASSELRAREKLFF
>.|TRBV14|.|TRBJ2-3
TGTGCCAGCAGCCAAGATTCAGGGATATTGTCGGATACGCAGTATTTT
CASSQDSGILSDTQYF
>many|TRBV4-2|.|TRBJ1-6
TGTGCCAGCAGCCAACAAGGAGGGAATTCACCCCTCCACTTT
CASSQQGGNSPLHF